This T cell receptor beta chain was captured by sequencing in a study of regulatory T cells in long-lasting Graves disease. Overall study: Persistent cases were those of Graves' disease that involved over 5 years of antithyroid drugs with positive TSH receptor antibodies.

In the case of this clonotype: One end of the junction does not line up with germline, which may come from a read error.

Building of the TCR beta libraries involved iRepertoire HTBI primers and Arm-PCR of CDR3 regions. TCRdb analysed the multiplex PCR reads with MiXCR anew, one entry per CDR3 protein. This table has about 470,000 distinct CDR3 sequences, more than 20% appearing once. CDR3 length: 17 amino acids. The time point denotes: persistent/refractory GD, antithyroid drugs over 5 years with positive TRAb. Following extraction of RNA from PBMCs, that RNA was used to make the TCR library. This receptor was obtained from a female donor with Graves disease. The rearrangement uses TRBV12-3 or TRBV12-4 and TRBJ2-4; weak D call: TRBD2 (6 bases). This specimen consisted of peripheral blood mononuclear cells (PBMCs), obtained when the disease was refractory, from a patient treated with antithyroid drugs. The CDR3 DNA reads TGTGCCAGCAGTTTCTCTGTGACAGTACTAGCCAAAAACATTCGGTACTTC. Translating gives CASSFSVTVLAKNIRYF.